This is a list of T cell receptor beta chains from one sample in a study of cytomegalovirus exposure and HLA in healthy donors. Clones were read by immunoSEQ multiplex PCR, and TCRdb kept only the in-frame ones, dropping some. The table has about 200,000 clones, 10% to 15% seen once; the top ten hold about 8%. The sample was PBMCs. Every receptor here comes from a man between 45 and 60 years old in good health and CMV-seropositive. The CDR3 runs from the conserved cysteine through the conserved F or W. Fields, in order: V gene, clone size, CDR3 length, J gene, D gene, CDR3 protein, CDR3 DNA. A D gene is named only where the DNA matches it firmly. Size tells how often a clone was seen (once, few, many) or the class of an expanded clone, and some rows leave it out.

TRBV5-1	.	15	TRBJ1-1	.	CASSRDPDRNTEAFF	TGCGCCAGCAGCCGCGACCCGGACAGGAACACTGAAGCTTTCTTT
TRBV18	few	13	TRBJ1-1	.	CASSPTINTEAFF	TGTGCCAGCTCTCCTACCATAAACACTGAAGCTTTCTTT
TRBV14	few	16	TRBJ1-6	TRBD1	CASSQDTAGGYSPLHF	TGTGCCAGCAGCCAAGATACCGCAGGGGGGTATTCACCCCTCCACTTT
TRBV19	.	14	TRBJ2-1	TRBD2	CASTLTSGVNEQFF	TGTGCCAGTACCTTGACTAGCGGGGTCAATGAGCAGTTCTTC
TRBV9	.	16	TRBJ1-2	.	CASSPTGGQANYGYTF	TGTGCCAGCAGCCCCACGGGAGGGCAGGCTAACTATGGCTACACCTTC
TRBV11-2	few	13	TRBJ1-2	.	CASSLAPGQLVAF	TGTGCCAGCAGCTTAGCCCCCGGACAGCTAGTCGCCTTC
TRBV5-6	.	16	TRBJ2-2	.	CASSLTAGARTGELFF	TGTGCCAGCAGCTTGACGGCGGGGGCTCGGACCGGGGAGCTGTTTTTT
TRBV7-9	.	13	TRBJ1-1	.	CASSLRSNTEAFF	TGTGCCAGCAGCCTCCGGTCGAACACTGAAGCTTTCTTT
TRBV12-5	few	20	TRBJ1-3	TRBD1	CASGFWGQGAPGGYGNTIYF	TGTGCTAGTGGCTTTTGGGGACAGGGGGCCCCCGGGGGATATGGAAACACCATATATTTT
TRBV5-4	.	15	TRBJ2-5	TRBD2	CASSLTSGDQETQYF	TGTGCCAGCAGCTTGACTAGCGGGGACCAAGAGACCCAGTACTTC
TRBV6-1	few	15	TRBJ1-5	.	CASRIDGSSNQPQHF	TGTGCCAGCAGAATAGACGGGAGTAGCAATCAGCCCCAGCATTTT
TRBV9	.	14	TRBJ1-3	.	CASSQWGDGNTIYF	TGTGCCAGCAGCCAGTGGGGGGATGGAAACACCATATATTTT
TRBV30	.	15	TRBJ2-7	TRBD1	CAWSSGQGIYHEQYF	TGTGCCTGGAGCTCTGGACAGGGGATTTACCACGAGCAGTACTTC
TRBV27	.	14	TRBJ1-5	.	CASRADGSNQPQHF	TGTGCCAGCAGGGCCGACGGGAGCAATCAGCCCCAGCATTTT
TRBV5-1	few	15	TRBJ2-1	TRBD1	CASSFGTGVRDEQFF	TGCGCCAGCAGCTTCGGGACAGGGGTAAGGGATGAGCAGTTCTTC
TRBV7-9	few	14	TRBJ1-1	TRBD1	CATEEGQGNTEAFF	TGTGCCACCGAGGAGGGACAGGGGAACACTGAAGCTTTCTTT
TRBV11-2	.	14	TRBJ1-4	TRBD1	CASSLYRGSEKLFF	TGTGCCAGCAGCCTTTACAGGGGAAGCGAAAAACTGTTTTTT
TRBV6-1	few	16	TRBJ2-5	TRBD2	CASSVPSGGASETQYF	TGTGCCAGCAGTGTCCCTAGCGGGGGGGCCTCGGAGACCCAGTACTTC
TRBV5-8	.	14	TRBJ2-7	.	CASSPRTDSYEQYF	TGTGCCAGCAGCCCGAGGACTGACTCCTACGAGCAGTACTTC
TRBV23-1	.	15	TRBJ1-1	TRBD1	CASSRQGVWPAEAFF	TGCGCCAGCAGTCGCCAGGGGGTTTGGCCGGCTGAAGCTTTCTTT
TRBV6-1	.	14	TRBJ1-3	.	CASDPGLTGNTIYF	TGTGCCAGCGATCCGGGACTGACTGGAAACACCATATATTTT
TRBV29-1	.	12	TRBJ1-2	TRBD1	CSVEAGGGGYTF	TGCAGCGTTGAGGCAGGGGGTGGCGGCTACACCTTC
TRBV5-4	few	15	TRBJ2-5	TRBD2	CASSSSGAPQETQYF	TGTGCCAGCAGCAGTAGCGGGGCACCTCAAGAGACCCAGTACTTC
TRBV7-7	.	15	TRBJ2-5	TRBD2	CASSLEAGRGGTQYF	TGTGCTAGCAGCTTAGAAGCGGGACGTGGCGGGACCCAGTACTTC
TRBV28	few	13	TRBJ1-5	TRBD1	CASSLQGDQPQHF	TGTGCCAGCAGCTTACAGGGGGACCAGCCCCAGCATTTT
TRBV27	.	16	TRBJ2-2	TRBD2	CASSFLGLGDTGELFF	TGTGCCAGCAGTTTCCTGGGACTAGGGGACACCGGGGAGCTGTTTTTT
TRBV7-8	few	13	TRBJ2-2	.	CASNKRNTGELFF	TGTGCCAGCAACAAACGGAACACCGGGGAGCTGTTTTTT
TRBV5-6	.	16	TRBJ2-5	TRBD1	CASSFLGTGGAETQYF	TGTGCCAGCAGCTTTTTGGGGACAGGGGGCGCGGAGACCCAGTACTTC
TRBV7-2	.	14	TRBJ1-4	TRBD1	CASNTGGTNEKLFF	TGTGCCAGCAACACAGGGGGCACTAATGAAAAACTGTTTTTT
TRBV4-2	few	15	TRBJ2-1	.	CASSQDTFSYNEQFF	TGTGCCAGCAGCCAAGATACATTCTCATACAATGAGCAGTTCTTC
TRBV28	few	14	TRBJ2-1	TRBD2	CASSSGGPKNEQFF	TGTGCCAGCAGTTCGGGGGGGCCGAAAAATGAGCAGTTCTTC
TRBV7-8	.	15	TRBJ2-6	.	CASSLAPSGANVLTF	TGTGCCAGCAGCTTGGCCCCCTCTGGGGCCAACGTCCTGACTTTC
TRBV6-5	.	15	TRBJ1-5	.	CASSPRRGLNQPQHF	TGTGCCAGCAGTCCACGGCGGGGGCTCAATCAGCCCCAGCATTTT
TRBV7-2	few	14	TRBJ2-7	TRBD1	CASSSRTGDYEQYF	TGTGCCAGCAGCTCTAGGACAGGGGACTACGAGCAGTACTTC
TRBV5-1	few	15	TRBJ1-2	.	CASSLQGPIDEGYTF	TGCGCCAGCAGCTTACAGGGCCCCATTGATGAGGGCTACACCTTC
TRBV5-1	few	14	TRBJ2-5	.	CASSLENGWQTQYF	TGCGCCAGCAGCTTGGAAAACGGGTGGCAGACCCAGTACTTC
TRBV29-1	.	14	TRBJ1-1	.	CSVVGLQGNTEAFF	TGCAGCGTTGTAGGGTTACAGGGGAACACTGAAGCTTTCTTT
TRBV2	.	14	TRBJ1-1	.	CASIMTGGRDEAFF	TGTGCCAGCATCATGACTGGGGGCAGGGATGAAGCTTTCTTT
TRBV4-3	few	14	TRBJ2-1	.	CASSQDPRVDEQFF	TGCGCCAGCAGCCAAGATCCGCGGGTGGATGAGCAGTTCTTC
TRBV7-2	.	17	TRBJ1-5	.	CASSLGWVGQGSQPQHF	TGTGCCAGCAGCTTAGGGTGGGTGGGGCAGGGAAGTCAGCCCCAGCATTTT
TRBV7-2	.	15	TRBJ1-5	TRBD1	CASSQGTGGFQPQHF	TGTGCCAGCAGCCAAGGGACAGGGGGCTTTCAGCCCCAGCATTTT
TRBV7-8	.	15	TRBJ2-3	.	CASSLGSVSTDTQYF	TGTGCCAGCAGCTTAGGTTCGGTTAGCACAGATACGCAGTATTTT